The sequence of this T cell receptor beta chain was determined in a study of T cell changes during pregnancy in multiple sclerosis. TCRdb's copy holds only in-frame clones and misses some; the assay was immunoSEQ multiplex PCR. The sample consists of 40,000 or so clones, about 91% of them appearing once. CDR1 MNHEY and CDR2 SVGAGI come from the germline V gene. V dropped 5 bases and J dropped 2; count of bases not matched to a gene: 2. This CDR3 has 13 amino acids. This clonotype was sampled from a female donor with multiple sclerosis, enrolled in a pregnancy study. Sequencing used CD8+ T cells from peripheral blood mononuclear cells, obtained after pregnancy. This chain links TRBV6-5 with TRBJ2-7; 8 positions match TRBD1. This chain's CDR3 is CASSIQGAYEQYF. CDR3 DNA sequence: TGTGCCAGCAGTATACAGGGGGCCTACGAGCAGTACTTC.